Listed below are T cell receptor beta chains from one sample, sequenced in a study of blood T cell repertoires in COVID-19. Profiling relied on immunoSEQ multiplex PCR, and the TCRdb table lists in-frame clones only, not all of them. The data contain over 85,000 clones, around 75% of them seen just once; the ten biggest clones take up around 22%. The sequenced sample was peripheral blood. The source of these receptors is a man aged 70 or older with acute or convalescent COVID-19. Each CDR3 is given with its conserved first and last residue.

v_call,j_call,cdr3_length,cdr3_aa
TRBV15,TRBJ1-1,18,CATSRDYPPRGVNTEAFF
TRBV7-9,TRBJ2-1,14,CASSSSTAYNEQFF
TRBV19,TRBJ2-1,17,CASSTPPTSGIYNEQFF
TRBV10-3,TRBJ2-7,15,CAISESLAQIYEQYF
TRBV27,TRBJ2-5,17,CASSPTGGGRGGETQYF
TRBV5-1,TRBJ2-1,15,CASSPGGFSYNEQFF
TRBV5-1,TRBJ1-2,17,CASSLGGQGTPVHRYTF
TRBV2,TRBJ2-6,18,CASIGVQGKTSGANVLTF
TRBV7-8,TRBJ2-5,14,CASSDDRFQETQYF
TRBV6-4,TRBJ2-2,16,CASSPGLAGFTGELFF
TRBV30,TRBJ2-1,14,CAWSVGGSYNEQFF
TRBV11-2,TRBJ1-5,15,CASSLSWAGDQPQHF
TRBV7-2,TRBJ2-1,15,CASSTRTSSYNEQFF
TRBV6-1,TRBJ2-5,19,CASSEEGDSGRPRQETQYF
TRBV27,TRBJ1-1,14,CASSWGTGGTEAFF
TRBV21-1,TRBJ2-2,15,CASSLGQGATGELFF
TRBV3-1/TRBV3-2,TRBJ2-7,15,CASSQVSDPAYEQYF
TRBV5-6,TRBJ2-7,14,CASSTGLEQGEQYF
TRBV7-7,TRBJ2-1,15,CASSRTSGGNNEQFF
TRBV19,TRBJ1-1,14,CASSSHREGTEAFF
TRBV5-1,TRBJ2-2,16,CASSLWGQGNTGELFF
TRBV5-1,TRBJ2-7,13,CASSWGTTYEQYF
TRBV28,TRBJ2-6,16,CASSSEEISGANVLTF
TRBV9,TRBJ1-4,14,CASSPGGSNEKLFF
TRBV14,TRBJ2-3,16,CASSPSGAVSTDTQYF
TRBV13,TRBJ2-3,18,CASSLSFGLAGVTDTQYF
TRBV19,TRBJ1-3,17,CASSGPGNWRLGNTIYF
TRBV7-3,TRBJ2-7,14,CASSKSESSYEQYF
TRBV11-2,TRBJ2-3,14,CASRQNSFPDTQYF
TRBV12-3/TRBV12-4,TRBJ1-2,12,CASSWDSYGYTF
TRBV18,TRBJ1-5,14,CASSPGQGNQPQHF
TRBV30,TRBJ2-1,17,CAWSGGRDSLLTNEQFF
TRBV10-1,TRBJ2-7,17,CASSERKRGAAGDEQYF
TRBV7-9,TRBJ2-1,16,CASSLDLRGRSHEQFF
TRBV24-1,TRBJ2-1,15,CATSDASGRANEQFF
TRBV2,TRBJ1-5,14,CASSEGQGEQPQHF
TRBV5-1,TRBJ2-1,15,CASSLAGARYNEQFF
TRBV7-9,TRBJ2-3,15,CASSPKRRYTDTQYF
TRBV27,TRBJ2-7,13,CASRGTGKYEQYF
TRBV15,TRBJ2-5,13,CATSRDRGETQYF
TRBV24-1,TRBJ2-3,17,CATSDFGLAGNTDTQYF
TRBV29-1,TRBJ1-3,13,CSGSLTGGNTIYF
TRBV18,TRBJ1-2,15,CASSPLGQGAYGYTF
TRBV19,TRBJ2-7,14,CASSTAGGPYEQYF
TRBV18,TRBJ1-5,14,CASSAGNSNQPQHF
TRBV6-5,TRBJ2-7,13,CASSNRQGGEQYF
TRBV5-5,TRBJ2-7,16,CASSVRPAGGTYEQYF
TRBV29-1,TRBJ1-1,17,CPLGATKQGTMVVGAFF
TRBV11-1,TRBJ1-1,15,CASSFGLQGDTEAFF
TRBV7-9,TRBJ2-7,14,CASSRPQGGDEQYF
TRBV10-3,TRBJ2-1,19,CAISERGSRGSRESNEQFF
TRBV30,TRBJ1-5,14,CAWSVPLQGQPQHF
TRBV5-1,TRBJ2-1,15,CASSIGQGLYNEQFF
TRBV29-1,TRBJ1-1,13,CSVDSAQTGYAFF
TRBV19,TRBJ2-7,15,CASSLTGVGTYEQYF
TRBV2,TRBJ2-1,13,CASSGDSRNEQFF
TRBV7-2,TRBJ2-7,13,CASRGQATYEQYF
TRBV5-6,TRBJ2-3,16,CASSLELAASTDTQYF